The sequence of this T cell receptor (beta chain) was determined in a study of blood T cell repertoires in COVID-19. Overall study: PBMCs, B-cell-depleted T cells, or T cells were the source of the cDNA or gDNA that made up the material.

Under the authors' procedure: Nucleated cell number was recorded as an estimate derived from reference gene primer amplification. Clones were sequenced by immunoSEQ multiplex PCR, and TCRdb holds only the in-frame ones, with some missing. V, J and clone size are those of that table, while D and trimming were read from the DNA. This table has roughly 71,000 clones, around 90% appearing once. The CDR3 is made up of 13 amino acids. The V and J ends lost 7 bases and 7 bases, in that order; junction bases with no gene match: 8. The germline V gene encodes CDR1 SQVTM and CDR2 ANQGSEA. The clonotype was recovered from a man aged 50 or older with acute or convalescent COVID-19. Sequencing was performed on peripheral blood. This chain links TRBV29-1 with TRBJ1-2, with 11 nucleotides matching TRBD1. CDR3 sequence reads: CSAAGQGASGYTF. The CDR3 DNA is TGCAGCGCCGCAGGACAGGGGGCGAGTGGCTACACCTTC.